The 25 T cell receptor beta chains given below trace back to one sample, sequenced in a study of T-cell reconstitution after alpha-beta-depleted transplantation in children. For TCRbeta, the library was prepared with unique molecular identifiers. TCRdb recomputed calls from the PCR reads with MiXCR, one row per CDR3 protein. The table records fewer than 250,000 distinct CDR3 sequences, roughly 8.2% of them present only once. The source was PBMCs, mostly from graft donor cells, collected 180 days after TCRalphabeta/CD19-depleted stem cell transplant. These TCRs come from a male patient aged 5 to 17 who had a stem cell transplant for acute lymphoblastic leukemia, so the T cells may come from the graft donor.

This clonotype was seen repeatedly, ten times or more. V and J are TRBV25-1 and TRBJ2-5; 8 nucleotides agree with TRBD1. The ends lost 2 bases at V and 4 bases at J; junction bases unmatched: 9. The V gene's germline CDR1 is MGHDK and CDR2 SYGVNS. The CDR3 has 16 residues. This CDR3 reads CASSEARRGRAETQYF. The CDR3 region has the DNA TGTGCCAGCAGTGAAGCGCGCAGGGGGCGCGCAGAGACCCAGTACTTC.

This clonotype showed up many times. V is TRBV5-6 and J is TRBJ2-7; 11 bases fit TRBD1. This CDR3 region has 15 residues. Per germline, CDR1 SGHDT and CDR2 YYEEEE. Losses at the gene ends were 4 bases for V and 3 bases for J; bases not matched to a gene: 6. CDR3 bases: TGTGCCAGCAGCCTGGGCGGGACAGGGGGCTACGAGCAGTACTTC. Residues: CASSLGGTGGYEQYF. The whole variable domain, filled in from reference TRBV5-6 and TRBJ2-7, reads DAGVTQSPTHLIKTRGQQVTLRCSPKSGHDTVSWYQQALGQGPQFIFQYYEEEERQRGNFPDRFSGHQFPNYSSELNVNALLLGDSALYLCASSLGGTGGYEQYFGPGTRLTVT.

This clonotype appeared many times. The rearrangement links TRBV6-5 to TRBJ2-7; D may correspond to TRBD1 or TRBD2 (5 bases each). CDR3 size: 16 residues. From germline, CDR1 is MNHEY and CDR2 SVGAGI. Trimming pared 0 bases from V and 6 bases from J, leaving 18 bases between. CDR3 nucleotide sequence: TGTGCCAGCAGTTACTCTTGGGCTGGGGGTACGGGCGAGCAGTACTTC. Protein: CASSYSWAGGTGEQYF.

This clonotype was detected ten times or more. This rearrangement joins TRBV5-1 to TRBJ2-7; TRBD1 or TRBD2 may be the D gene (5 bases each). The CDR3 sequence is 14 residues long. Trimming took off 3 bases at V and 2 bases at J, with 12 bases between the two ends. Germline CDR1 is SGHRS and CDR2 is YFSETQ. CDR3 coding DNA: TGCGCCAGCAGCTGGGGACCATTCACCTACGAGCAGTACTTC. Translation gives CASSWGPFTYEQYF.

This clonotype came up many times. V is TRBV24-1 and J is TRBJ2-1; tentative D call: TRBD2 (5 bases). The CDR3 is 12 amino acids. Germline CDR1 is KGHDR and CDR2 is SFDVKD. Trimming pared 10 bases from V and 8 bases from J, leaving 14 bases between. The CDR3 bases are TGTGCCACTCGAGGGCCAGTGGATGAGCAGTTCTTC. It yields the protein CATRGPVDEQFF.

The sample holds a few counts of this clonotype. V gene TRBV16 combines with J gene TRBJ2-7, with a tentative D call TRBD1 (5 bases). The germline CDR1 and CDR2 sequences are KGHSY and FQNENV. This CDR3 comprises 14 residues. The V end lost 2 bases, the J end lost 2 bases, and 10 bases lay between the germline ends. CDR3 nucleotides: TGTGCCAGCAGCCAAAATAGCAGGGCCTACGAGCAGTACTTC. Amino acids: CASSQNSRAYEQYF. The complete variable domain, with remaining parts taken from reference TRBV16 and TRBJ2-7, reads GEEVAQTPKHLVRGEGQKAKLYCAPIKGHSYVFWYQQVLKNEFKFLISFQNENVFDETGMPKERFSAKCLPNSPCSLEIQATKLEDSAVYFCASSQNSRAYEQYFGPGTRLTVT.

There are many counts of this clonotype. V gene TRBV20-1 combines with J gene TRBJ1-1, with 8 bases identical to TRBD1. Trimming removed 4 bases from V and 1 base from J; junction bases left unmatched: 2. CDR1 and CDR2 (germline): DFQATT, SNEGSKA (reference sequence). There are 13 residues in the CDR3. The CDR3 spells CSATDRANTEAFF. The DNA of the CDR3 is TGCAGTGCTACGGACAGGGCGAACACTGAAGCTTTCTTT.

The sample holds many counts of this clonotype. The gene calls are TRBV7-6 and TRBJ2-6; 7 nucleotides line up with TRBD1. V shed 5 bases and J 4 bases; nucleotides not matched to a gene: 11. The CDR3 covers 17 residues. Germline CDR1 SGHVS, CDR2 FNYEAQ. The CDR3 sequence: CASSPSTGSYGANVLTF. CDR3 nucleotides: TGTGCCAGCAGCCCCTCGACAGGGTCGTACGGGGCCAACGTCCTGACTTTC.

A single count supports this clonotype. J is TRBJ1-6 and V is TRBV5-1; maybe TRBD1 (6 bases). V lost 1 base and J 7 bases, leaving 15 bases between the germline ends. Germline CDR1 is SGHRS and CDR2 is YFSETQ. The CDR3 is 16 residues long. This chain's CDR3 is CASSLRQGQVNSPLHF. The CDR3 DNA follows: TGCGCCAGCAGCTTGAGGCAGGGGCAGGTCAATTCACCCCTCCACTTT.

This clonotype showed up many times. The gene calls are TRBV19 and TRBJ2-3; tentatively, D is TRBD2 (6 bases). The V end was cut by 5 bases, the J end by 5 bases, with 17 bases between. This CDR3 contains 15 residues. From germline, CDR1 is LNHDA and CDR2 SQIVND (reference sequence). CDR3 residues: CASSPPAGTRDTQYF. The CDR3, as DNA: TGTGCCAGTAGTCCCCCAGCCGGGACTCGAGATACGCAGTATTTT.

The V gene is TRBV11-2, the J gene TRBJ2-3; no firm D call. Trimming stripped 2 bases from V and 2 bases from J, with 11 bases between. Germline CDR1 and CDR2: SGHAT and FQNNGV. CDR3 length: 15 amino acids. Here the CDR3 DNA reads TGTGCCAGCAGCTTAAATGGGGTCTACACAGATACGCAGTATTTT. Translating it yields CASSLNGVYTDTQYF.

This clonotype was seen many times. The V gene is TRBV19, the J gene TRBJ2-1; either TRBD1 or TRBD2 may supply D (5 bases each). V lost 3 bases, J lost 10 bases, and 7 bases lay in between. Germline V gene sequence: CDR1 LNHDA, CDR2 SQIVND (reference sequence). The CDR3 is 11 amino acids. CDR3 sequence (DNA): TGTGCCAGTAGTATTGGGGGAGAGCAGTTCTTC. The encoded protein is CASSIGGEQFF.

Ten or more counts support this clonotype. Compared with germline, one end of the junction differs, possibly owing to a read error. The V gene is TRBV29-1, the J gene TRBJ1-3, with a weak D call TRBD1 (6 bases). Germline loops: CDR1 SQVTM, CDR2 ANQGSEA. The CDR3 has 12 residues. The chain's CDR3 is CIVLQGGNTIYF. Written as DNA, the CDR3 is TGCATCGTTCTACAGGGAGGAAACACCATATATTTT.

This clonotype was detected ten times or more. The chain links TRBV28 to TRBJ1-1; tentatively, D is TRBD1 (5 bases). Germline V CDR1 and CDR2: MDHEN, SYDVKM. V was pared by 4 bases and J by 1 base, with 10 bases between. This CDR3 is built from 14 residues. The CDR3 sequence: CASSYGGSNTEAFF. CDR3 DNA: TGTGCCAGCAGTTATGGGGGGTCGAACACTGAAGCTTTCTTT.

This clonotype was seen repeatedly, ten times or more. An end of the junction differs from the germline gene, which may be a read error. The CDR3, as DNA: TGTGCCAGCAGTCAAGCGCGGAGGGGTAATGAAAAACTGTTTTTT. Translated, it gives CASSQARRGNEKLFF. The rearrangement links TRBV2 to TRBJ1-4; D may be TRBD1 (5 bases). Germline V CDR1 and CDR2: SNHLY, FYNNEI. The CDR3 extends over 15 amino acids.

This clonotype was detected ten times or more. V usage is TRBV5-5 and J usage is TRBJ2-7; 10 bases agree with TRBD2. Germline V gives CDR1 SGHKS, CDR2 YYEKEE (reference sequence). V gave up 3 bases and J gave up 5 bases; unmatched junction bases: 11. This CDR3 has 16 amino acids. CDR3 in DNA: TGTGCCAGCAGCTCAGACAGCGGGAGGGCCATGCACGAGCAGTACTTC. Translation gives CASSSDSGRAMHEQYF.

This clonotype came up many times. This sequence joins TRBV24-1 and TRBJ2-7, with D hard to call. CDR3 length: 14 residues. V lost 2 bases and J lost 0, with 7 bases in between. Germline loops: CDR1 KGHDR, CDR2 SFDVKD. The chain's CDR3 is CATSDSGLSYEQYF. CDR3 DNA sequence: TGTGCCACCAGTGATTCGGGTCTCTCCTACGAGCAGTACTTC.

This clonotype was picked up many times. V and J are TRBV4-1 and TRBJ2-7, with D hard to call. The CDR3 totals 15 residues. V was cut by 3 bases and J by 5 bases, with 17 bases left in between. The germline gives CDR1 MGHRA, CDR2 YSYEKL. CDR3 in amino acids: CASSHSPHSLDEQYF. The CDR3 DNA follows: TGCGCCAGCAGCCATTCCCCGCACTCCTTGGACGAGCAGTACTTC.

Many counts were recorded for this clonotype. The genes are TRBV20-1 and TRBJ1-5, with 7 bases that match TRBD1. Trimming took 6 bases from V and 4 from J; bases not matched to a gene: 27. The CDR3 loop spans 20 amino acids. CDR1 is DFQATT and CDR2 is SNEGSKA in the germline V gene (reference sequence). CDR3 DNA sequence: TGCAGTGCCACCGGGTTTTCGTGGAGACAGGGAGGAGGGGAAAATCAGCCCCAGCATTTT. This gives the protein CSATGFSWRQGGGENQPQHF.

This clonotype rates as medium-sized. The chain carries TRBV20-1 and TRBJ2-2; the match to TRBD2 covers 10 bases. The trim removed 4 bases at V and 1 base at J, leaving 6 bases unmatched. The CDR3 spans 16 residues. Germline V gene sequence: CDR1 DFQATT, CDR2 SNEGSKA (reference sequence). CDR3 bases: TGCAGTGCTAAGGCTAGCGGGAGAATGAACACCGGGGAGCTGTTTTTT. Its protein product is CSAKASGRMNTGELFF.

This clonotype has at least ten counts. The chain combines TRBV3-1 with TRBJ2-1, with D possibly being TRBD2 (5 bases). The germline V gene encodes CDR1 LGHDT and CDR2 YNNKEL (reference sequence). Deletions cut 4 bases from V and 8 bases from J, with 21 bases between. CDR3 length: 16 amino acids. CDR3 nucleotides: TGTGCCAGCAGCCTGAAAAAGGGCGGAGGTTTTGATGAGCAGTTCTTC. This sequence encodes CASSLKKGGGFDEQFF.

At least ten counts were recorded for this clonotype. This CDR3 reads CASSLYGEGDTQYF. Here the CDR3 DNA reads TGTGCCAGCAGCTTATACGGGGAGGGGGATACGCAGTATTTT. The V and J genes are TRBV11-2 and TRBJ2-3; 7 bases are shared with TRBD2. The germline V gene encodes CDR1 SGHAT and CDR2 FQNNGV. With V trimmed by 2 bases and J by 6 bases, 5 bases remained unmatched. The CDR3 sequence is 14 residues long.

This clonotype occurred many times. The chain employs TRBV12-3 or TRBV12-4 and TRBJ1-2; D not resolved. This CDR3 has 15 residues. Between the trimmed V and J ends, which lost 5 bases and 5 bases, there was a span of 18 bases. CDR3: CASSVGRLKSYGYTF. CDR3 in DNA: TGTGCCAGCAGTGTCGGGAGGCTAAAAAGTTATGGCTACACCTTC.

Note on this clonotype: This may stem from a read error, because a much larger clone lies one nucleotide away. V usage is TRBV6-2 or TRBV6-3 and J usage is TRBJ2-2; 11 nucleotides align to TRBD1. In germline, CDR1 is MNHEY, CDR2 SVGEGT. The CDR3 covers 18 residues. CDR3 DNA sequence: TGTGCCAGCAGTACCGGGGACAGGGGGTTTCTGAACACCGGGGACCTGTTTTTT. Amino acid sequence: CASSTGDRGFLNTGDLFF.

This clonotype came up many times. The CDR3: CSARATESADTQYF. CDR3 sequence (DNA): TGCAGTGCTAGAGCGACGGAGAGCGCAGATACGCAGTATTTT. The J gene is TRBJ2-3, the V gene TRBV20-1; the D is unclear. This CDR3 has 14 amino acids. Trimming shortened V by 1 base and J by 4 bases, and 12 bases separated the two germline ends. Per germline, CDR1 DFQATT and CDR2 SNEGSKA (reference sequence).